This TCR beta chain was identified in a study of T cells in Graves' hyperthyroidism and ophthalmopathy. Study-level findings and limits: Among thyroid clonotypes expanded above 0.001, most also appeared in blood.

Trimming took 3 bases from V and 3 from J, leaving 5 bases between them. Germline V lookup: CDR1 MNHNS, CDR2 SASEGT. The CDR3 has 13 residues. In this sample, this clonotype turned up many times. Its specificity is unknown. What was amplified from RNA transcripts were TCR beta CDR3 regions. The primer set for the first-round RT-PCR of the TCR CDR3 was HTBI. TCRdb passed the multiplex PCR reads through MiXCR, listing each CDR3 protein once. The sample lists under 400,000 distinct CDR3 sequences, over 12% seen once, with approximately 20% in the top ten. The V and J genes are TRBV6-1 and TRBJ2-2, with D uncertain. Sequencing input: blood. This clonotype originated in a woman aged 60-75 years with Graves' ophthalmopathy. The CDR3 coding sequence is TGTGCCAGCAGTGATACGGACACCGGGGAGCTGTTTTTT. Translating it yields CASSDTDTGELFF.